This entry is about one T cell receptor beta chain. Sequencing used immunoSEQ multiplex PCR; TCRdb keeps in-frame clones, though not all of them. The repertoire consists of around 100,000 clones, with 90% occurring once and the leading ten covering roughly 0.16%. The data stem from a study of OX40 agonist ivuxolimab in advanced cancers. There are 13 residues in the CDR3. Per the germline V gene, CDR1 is SEHNR and CDR2 is FQNEAQ (reference sequence). The V gene end was trimmed by 10 bases and the J gene end by 8 bases; junction bases not matched to a gene: 13. The TCR was taken from an adult with an advanced solid tumor such as melanoma, head and neck, liver or kidney cancer. The starting material was CD4+ or CD8+ T cells sorted from blood, obtained in a trial of the OX40 agonist ivuxolimab. V gene TRBV7-9 combines with J gene TRBJ1-1, with 7 bases matching TRBD1. The CDR3 DNA is TGTGCCACCAACAGGGGAGAATTGGGAGAAGCTTTCTTT. Its protein product is CATNRGELGEAFF.